A single sample is the source of the 29 T cell receptor beta chains below, sequenced in a study of blood T cell repertoires in COVID-19. Generated by immunoSEQ multiplex PCR, the TCRdb table keeps only in-frame clones and is missing some. The sample has 150,000 or so clones, 65% to 85% seen once. The sequencing input was PBMCs or T cells enriched from blood (not recorded which). These TCRs come from an older man who had been exposed to COVID-19.

The chain has TRBV5-1 and TRBJ1-2; D is unclear. The germline V gene encodes CDR1 SGHRS and CDR2 YFSETQ. CDR3 size: 13 residues. With 4 bases removed from V and 8 bases from J, the gap between germline ends came to 15 bases. The CDR3 spells CASSTDGGNGYTF. CDR3 bases: TGCGCCAGCAGCACTGACGGCGGGAACGGCTACACCTTC.

This chain uses TRBV2 with TRBJ1-5; 7 nucleotides agree with TRBD1. The CDR3 is 13 residues long. Germline CDR1 and CDR2: SNHLY and FYNNEI. V dropped 6 bases and J dropped 7; count of bases not matched to a gene: 6. The CDR3 DNA reads TGTGCCAGCAGGAGACAGGGCGGCCAGCCCCAGCATTTT. Protein sequence: CASRRQGGQPQHF.

The rearrangement links TRBV2 to TRBJ2-7; TRBD1 matches 9 bases. This CDR3 has 15 amino acids. Germline V gene data show CDR1 as SNHLY and CDR2 as FYNNEI. V was pared by 7 bases and J by 6 bases, with 13 bases of the junction left unmatched. CDR3 DNA: TGTGCCAGCAAGATATCCGGGACAGGGCCTTTCGAGCAGTACTTC. This translates into CASKISGTGPFEQYF.

The chain employs TRBV10-1 and TRBJ1-1; 8 nucleotides align to TRBD1. The J segment lost 4 bases and the V segment lost 3 bases, leaving 4 bases of the junction unmatched. The CDR3 is 14 residues long. Germline loops: CDR1 WNHNN, CDR2 SYGVQD (reference sequence). The DNA for the CDR3 is TGCGCCAGCAGTGAACAGGGGGGTGGCACTGAAGCTTTCTTT. Encoded protein: CASSEQGGGTEAFF.

V usage is TRBV6-5 and J usage is TRBJ1-3; D is uncertain. Per the germline V gene, CDR1 is MNHEY and CDR2 is SVGAGI. V lost 0 bases to trimming and J lost 6 bases, with 15 bases between them. The CDR3 is 16 residues long. CDR3 residues: CASSYSISSPVNTIYF. In nucleotides, the CDR3 is TGTGCCAGCAGTTACTCAATTTCTTCCCCGGTAAACACCATATATTTT.

The chain has TRBV9 and TRBJ2-3; D is perhaps TRBD1 (5 bases). Trimming took 0 bases from V and 4 from J, leaving 12 bases between them. CDR3 length equals 15 residues. CDR1 is SGDLS and CDR2 is YYNGEE in the germline V gene. The CDR3 DNA reads as TGTGCCAGCAGCGTAGGGGGCTCCTTCGCAGATACGCAGTATTTT. Protein: CASSVGGSFADTQYF.

There are a few counts of this clone. The V and J genes are TRBV5-4 and TRBJ1-2, with D possibly being TRBD1 (6 bases). The CDR3 spans 14 residues. Per germline, CDR1 SGHNT and CDR2 YYREEE (reference sequence). Trimming pared 4 bases from V and 8 bases from J, leaving 18 bases between. The CDR3 coding sequence is TGTGCCAGCAGCGCCGTTGGCAGGGGTAGGGGCTACACCTTC. This encodes CASSAVGRGRGYTF.

V usage is TRBV25-1 and J usage is TRBJ1-5, with a possible D match to TRBD1 (5 bases). V was clipped by 6 bases and J by 0 bases, with 12 bases between them. The germline V gene encodes CDR1 MGHDK and CDR2 SYGVNS. The length of the CDR3 is 15 residues. This CDR3 is CASSGRGDSNQPQHF. The CDR3 DNA sequence: TGTGCCAGCAGCGGGAGGGGCGATAGCAATCAGCCCCAGCATTTT.

The chain is built from TRBV29-1 and TRBJ2-3, with D maybe TRBD2 (6 bases). Germline CDR1 reads SQVTM; CDR2 reads ANQGSEA. The V end lost 3 bases, the J end lost 1 base, and 14 bases lay between the germline ends. This CDR3 is 15 amino acids long. This chain's CDR3 is CSVEVGGSGTDTQYF. The CDR3 DNA reads TGCAGCGTTGAGGTGGGAGGTTCGGGCACAGATACGCAGTATTTT.

The chain uses TRBV27 and TRBJ1-2, with 8 bases matching TRBD1. With V trimmed by 0 bases and J by 2 bases, 8 bases remained unmatched. The germline V gene has CDR1 MNHEY and CDR2 SMNVEV (reference sequence). This CDR3 is 17 amino acids long. In DNA, the CDR3 is TGTGCCAGCAGTTTATCGAGGACAGGGAATTTCAACTATGGCTACACCTTC. The encoded protein is CASSLSRTGNFNYGYTF.

In DNA, the CDR3 is TGTGCCAGCAGTGAACTCGATAGGAGTCCCTATGGCTACACCTTC. Translated, it gives CASSELDRSPYGYTF. The chain carries TRBV25-1 and TRBJ1-2, with D unclear. The CDR3 runs to 15 residues. Trimming cost V 2 bases and J 4 bases, with 14 bases left between them. The germline CDR1 and CDR2 sequences are MGHDK and SYGVNS.

This chain uses TRBV19 with TRBJ1-1, with D uncertain. CDR3 size: 13 residues. V gave up 4 bases and J gave up 0 bases, with 6 bases separating them. CDR1 is LNHDA and CDR2 is SQIVND in the germline V gene (reference sequence). CDR3 nucleotides: TGTGCCAGTAGTAACACCGTGAACACTGAAGCTTTCTTT. Protein product: CASSNTVNTEAFF.

The chain employs TRBV6-5 and TRBJ1-5, with D hard to call. The CDR3 is 15 residues long. CDR1 is MNHEY, CDR2 SVGAGI, per germline. Trimming cost V 0 bases and J 4 bases, with 10 bases left between them. In DNA form, the CDR3 reads TGTGCCAGCAGTTACTCGAGGCATCCGAATCAGCCCCAGCATTTT. As protein: CASSYSRHPNQPQHF.

V and J are TRBV3-1 (or the pseudogene TRBV3-2) and TRBJ2-1, with 12 bases aligning to TRBD1. V lost 6 bases, J lost 7 bases, and 10 bases stayed unmatched. CDR3 length equals 16 residues. Germline assignment: CDR1 LGHDT and CDR2 YNNKEL (reference sequence). The CDR3 region has the DNA TGTGCCAGCAGTCCCCCCGGGACAGGGGGCTTTAATGAGCAGTTCTTC. This gives the protein CASSPPGTGGFNEQFF.

In DNA form, the CDR3 reads TGTGCCAGCAGTTTATGGACAGTTACGAACACCGGGGAGCTGTTTTTT. This sequence encodes CASSLWTVTNTGELFF. The chain is built from TRBV28 and TRBJ2-2; tentative D call: TRBD1 (5 bases). Germline CDR1 is MDHEN and CDR2 is SYDVKM. The CDR3 consists of 16 residues. V was shortened by 0 bases and J by 0 bases, with 8 bases between the two germline ends.

The J gene is TRBJ2-1, the V gene TRBV7-9; weak D call: TRBD2 (5 bases). V shed 1 base and J shed 15 bases, with 10 bases lying between them. The CDR3 has 11 amino acids. The germline V gene has CDR1 SEHNR and CDR2 FQNEAQ (reference sequence). In DNA form, the CDR3 reads TGTGCCAGCAGCTTAGGGGCTAGCCTGTTCTTC. Protein sequence: CASSLGASLFF. Drawing the rest from reference TRBV7-9 and TRBJ2-1, the complete variable domain is DTGVSQNPRHKITKRGQNVTFRCDPISEHNRLYWYRQTLGQGPEFLTYFQNEAQLEKSRLLSDRFSAERPKGSFSTLEIQRTEQGDSAMYLCASSLGASLFFGPGTRLTVL.

The rearrangement uses TRBV6-5 and TRBJ1-5, with D unresolved. Germline CDR1 and CDR2: MNHEY and SVGAGI. V shed 4 bases and J shed 1 base, with 8 bases lying between them. CDR3 size: 14 residues. The CDR3 reads CASSFDNSNQPQHF. CDR3 nucleotide sequence: TGTGCCAGCAGTTTTGACAACAGCAATCAGCCCCAGCATTTT.

The CDR3 region is CASSPQGVSNQPQHF. CDR3 bases: TGTGCCAGTAGTCCCCAGGGGGTTAGCAATCAGCCCCAGCATTTT. This chain connects TRBV19 to TRBJ1-5; 7 nucleotides agree with TRBD1. Germline CDR1 and CDR2: LNHDA and SQIVND (reference sequence). V shed 5 bases, J shed 0 bases, and the junction held 4 bases outside the gene matches. The CDR3 totals 15 residues. Combining the CDR3 with reference TRBV19 and TRBJ1-5 gives the whole variable domain DGGITQSPKYLFRKEGQNVTLSCEQNLNHDAMYWYRQDPGQGLRLIYYSQIVNDFQKGDIAEGYSVSREKKESFPLTVTSAQKNPTAFYLCASSPQGVSNQPQHFGDGTRLSIL.

The CDR3 loop is CSDSGTGDEQFF. The CDR3 DNA follows: TGCAGCGATTCCGGGACAGGGGATGAGCAGTTCTTC. V gene TRBV29-1 combines with J gene TRBJ2-1; 10 bases line up with TRBD1. J was trimmed by 8 bases and V by 7 bases; bases with no gene match: 5. CDR3 length: 12 amino acids. Looked up from germline, CDR1 is SQVTM and CDR2 is ANQGSEA.

This clone appeared once. The CDR3 sequence: CASSPYGTTPYEQYF. The CDR3 coding sequence is TGTGCCAGCAGCCCATACGGGACTACCCCCTACGAGCAGTACTTC. The chain links TRBV9 to TRBJ2-7, with 7 bases fitting TRBD2. The CDR3 is 15 residues long. With 4 bases clipped from V and 2 bases from J, the junction kept 9 bases outside the gene matches. Germline CDR1 is SGDLS and CDR2 is YYNGEE.

This chain joins TRBV12-3 or TRBV12-4 and TRBJ2-7; perhaps TRBD1 as D (6 bases). Trimming took off 3 bases at V and 0 bases at J, with 6 bases between the two ends. The length of the CDR3 is 13 residues. In nucleotides, the CDR3 is TGTGCCAGCAGTTTGGGACACTCCTACGAGCAGTACTTC. The encoded protein is CASSLGHSYEQYF.

The chain couples TRBV2 to TRBJ2-7; TRBD1 might be the D (5 bases). The length of the CDR3 is 14 residues. V lost 8 bases and J lost 2, with 16 bases in between. The germline V gene encodes CDR1 SNHLY and CDR2 FYNNEI. For the CDR3, the DNA is TGTGCCAGCGGATCCGACAGTACAACCTACGAGCAGTACTTC. Its protein product is CASGSDSTTYEQYF.

The chain is built from TRBV28 and TRBJ2-2; 8 bases align to TRBD2. Per germline, CDR1 MDHEN and CDR2 SYDVKM. V gave up 3 bases and J gave up 4 bases; unmatched junction bases: 4. The CDR3 spans 15 residues. The DNA for the CDR3 is TGTGCCAGCAGTTTGCCGGGAGGGCTCACCGGGGAGCTGTTTTTT. This sequence encodes CASSLPGGLTGELFF. The full variable domain, with the rest looked up from reference TRBV28 and TRBJ2-2, is DVKVTQSSRYLVKRTGEKVFLECVQDMDHENMFWYRQDPGLGLRLIYFSYDVKMKEKGDIPEGYSVSREKKERFSLILESASTNQTSMYLCASSLPGGLTGELFFGEGSRLTVL.

This clone came up once. The rearrangement joins TRBV5-4 to TRBJ1-2, with no clear D. The V gene lost 4 bases and the J gene lost 4 bases, with 11 bases spanning the gap. The germline gives CDR1 SGHNT, CDR2 YYREEE (reference sequence). The CDR3 consists of 13 residues. The CDR3 spells CASSGRETYGYTF. In DNA, the CDR3 is TGTGCCAGCAGCGGTAGGGAGACCTATGGCTACACCTTC.

The chain joins TRBV28 to TRBJ1-2; tentative D call: TRBD1 (5 bases). Trimming left V 3 bases short and J 4 bases short, with 9 bases between. This CDR3 has 13 residues. CDR1 is MDHEN and CDR2 is SYDVKM in the germline V gene. CDR3 nucleotides: TGTGCCAGCAGTTTCGGGGGTTCCTATGGCTACACCTTC. Translating it yields CASSFGGSYGYTF.

The V call is TRBV5-1, the J call TRBJ2-2, with D possibly matching TRBD2 (6 bases). With 5 bases removed from V and 1 base from J, the gap between germline ends came to 9 bases. The CDR3 length is 14 residues. Germline assignment: CDR1 SGHRS and CDR2 YFSETQ. CDR3 nucleotides: TGCGCCAGCAGAGCTAGCGAGAACACCGGGGAGCTGTTTTTT. Translation gives CASRASENTGELFF.

The chain carries TRBV3-1 (or the pseudogene TRBV3-2) and TRBJ2-1; TRBD1 aligns across 8 bases. The CDR3 loop spans 14 amino acids. Trimming cost V 4 bases and J 9 bases; bases outside gene matches: 8. Germline V gene sequence: CDR1 LGHDT, CDR2 YNNKEL (reference sequence). DNA for the CDR3: TGTGCCAGCAGCCCGGGACAGGTCCCGGGTGAGCAGTTCTTC. Encoded protein: CASSPGQVPGEQFF.

The chain is built from TRBV7-6 and TRBJ1-1; D unclear. The CDR3 sequence is 13 residues long. Trimming stripped 5 bases from V and 5 bases from J, with 12 bases between. Germline V gene lookup returns CDR1 SGHVS and CDR2 FNYEAQ. The CDR3 region has the DNA TGTGCCAGCAGCAATCAACCCCAGACTGAAGCTTTCTTT. Amino acid sequence: CASSNQPQTEAFF.

The chain carries TRBV3-1 (or the pseudogene TRBV3-2) and TRBJ2-7, with TRBD1 identical over 9 bases. The germline gives CDR1 LGHDT, CDR2 YNNKEL (reference sequence). This CDR3 region has 17 residues. Trimming removed 4 bases from V and 1 base from J; junction bases left unmatched: 11. The CDR3 region has the DNA TGTGCCAGCAGCCGCCTGGGACAGGGCCATAATTCCTACGAGCAGTACTTC. Amino acids: CASSRLGQGHNSYEQYF.